The entry below describes one T cell receptor (beta chain). These data come from a study of blood T cell repertoires in COVID-19. Study as a whole: Donors in the United States, Italy and Spain gave samples during acute or convalescent COVID-19. The cDNA or gDNA used as material had been derived from T cells, B-cell-depleted T cells, or PBMCs.

Enrolled through a virtual design, the participants were between roughly 18 and 95 years of age and came from about two dozen US areas. Researchers sorted participants into cohorts using their self-reported clinical history. Germline CDR1 is SQVTM and CDR2 is ANQGSEA. V shed 6 bases, J shed 3 bases, and the junction held 8 bases outside the gene matches. The CDR3 loop spans 15 amino acids. Clones were read by immunoSEQ multiplex PCR, and TCRdb kept only the in-frame ones, dropping some. The profile shows about 180,000 clones, roughly 86% of them singletons. Sequencing was performed on PBMCs or T cells enriched from blood (not recorded which). The origin of this receptor is a woman between 25 and 40 years old who had recovered from COVID-19. The rearrangement links TRBV29-1 to TRBJ2-7; 13 bases agree with TRBD2. The CDR3 sequence is CSVRKGTSGIYEQYF. The CDR3 DNA reads as TGCAGCGTGAGAAAGGGGACTAGCGGGATCTACGAGCAGTACTTC.